Presented here are 22 T cell receptor beta chains from one specimen sequenced in a study of cytomegalovirus exposure and HLA in healthy donors. Primers: 60 Vbeta forward and 13 Jbeta reverse. Assay used: immunoSEQ multiplex PCR; TCRdb lists only in-frame clones, some missing. Of approximately 180,000 clones listed, about four fifths are singletons. The sample taken for sequencing was PBMCs. Source of these receptors: a woman younger than 30 in good health and CMV-seronegative.

The chain links TRBV7-8 to TRBJ2-1; TRBD2 matches 8 bases. Germline CDR1 reads SGHVS; CDR2 reads FQNEAQ. After removal of 9 bases from V and 13 bases from J, the junction contained 14 bases not matched to a gene. The CDR3 covers 13 residues. CDR3 region: CASGSGGVAHQFF. CDR3 DNA sequence: TGTGCCAGTGGGTCGGGGGGGGTGGCGCACCAGTTCTTC. The full variable domain, in which reference TRBV7-8 and TRBJ2-1 provide the parts outside the CDR3, is GAGVSQSPRYKVAKRGQDVALRCDPISGHVSLFWYQQALGQGPEFLTYFQNEAQLDKSGLPSDRFFAERPEGSVSTLKIQRTQQEDSAVYLCASGSGGVAHQFFGPGTRLTVL.

This clone occurred once. The gene calls are TRBV7-9 and TRBJ2-3; TRBD1 might be the D (5 bases). V gave up 1 base and J gave up 0 bases, with 14 bases separating them. This CDR3 contains 17 residues. Germline V gives CDR1 SEHNR, CDR2 FQNEAQ (reference sequence). The CDR3 here is CASSLVGHLKSTDTQYF. For the CDR3, the DNA is TGTGCCAGCAGCTTAGTGGGGCATCTAAAAAGCACAGATACGCAGTATTTT.

The chain employs TRBV28 and TRBJ2-1; TRBD1 matches 7 bases. The CDR3 covers 15 residues. Germline CDR1 is MDHEN and CDR2 is SYDVKM. V trimming: 6 bases; J trimming: 9 bases; junction bases outside the gene matches: 14. The CDR3 DNA follows: TGTGCCAGCAGCCTCCCAGGGACAGTCACCCCTGAGCAGTTCTTC. This gives the protein CASSLPGTVTPEQFF. The full variable domain, completed using reference TRBV28 and TRBJ2-1, is DVKVTQSSRYLVKRTGEKVFLECVQDMDHENMFWYRQDPGLGLRLIYFSYDVKMKEKGDIPEGYSVSREKKERFSLILESASTNQTSMYLCASSLPGTVTPEQFFGPGTRLTVL.

The chain couples TRBV28 to TRBJ2-7; D is unresolved. Germline V CDR1 and CDR2: MDHEN, SYDVKM. V gave up 5 bases and J gave up 0 bases, with 11 bases separating them. This CDR3 region has 14 residues. Here the CDR3 DNA reads TGTGCCAGCAGTCGGCTAGAGACCTCCTACGAGCAGTACTTC. Translating it yields CASSRLETSYEQYF.

The chain combines TRBV28 with TRBJ2-1; 7 bases agree with TRBD1. Germline V gene lookup returns CDR1 MDHEN and CDR2 SYDVKM. V shed 5 bases and J 6 bases; nucleotides not matched to a gene: 7. CDR3 length: 14 amino acids. As DNA, the CDR3 is TGTGCCAGCAGTCGATCAGGGACAGTCAATGAGCAGTTCTTC. Its protein product is CASSRSGTVNEQFF.

This chain joins TRBV5-4 and TRBJ2-2; TRBD2 aligns across 8 bases. The ends lost 3 bases at V and 4 bases at J; junction bases unmatched: 14. The CDR3 loop spans 18 amino acids. Per germline, CDR1 SGHNT and CDR2 YYREEE (reference sequence). CDR3 loop: CASSSSSSGSVLTGELFF. The CDR3 region has the DNA TGTGCCAGCAGCTCTTCCTCCAGCGGGAGCGTACTCACCGGGGAGCTGTTTTTT.

V usage is TRBV7-6 and J usage is TRBJ2-1; 9 bases match TRBD2. V lost 6 bases and J lost 0; bases outside the gene matches: 3. Germline V lookup: CDR1 SGHVS, CDR2 FNYEAQ. The length of the CDR3 is 15 residues. The CDR3 region is CASSFSGSSYNEQFF. As DNA, the CDR3 is TGTGCCAGCAGTTTTAGCGGGAGCTCCTACAATGAGCAGTTCTTC.

The V call is TRBV4-1, the J call TRBJ1-4; 10 positions match TRBD1. The CDR3 sequence is 15 residues long. Germline trimming cut 5 bases from V and 8 bases from J; bases unmatched to any gene: 8. Germline V lookup: CDR1 MGHRA, CDR2 YSYEKL. Here the CDR3 DNA reads TGCGCCAGCAGCAAAGCGGACAGGGGGGACGAAAAACTGTTTTTT. Translation: CASSKADRGDEKLFF.

This clone was seen a few times. The chain links TRBV5-1 to TRBJ2-2; 12 nucleotides agree with TRBD2. Germline assignment: CDR1 SGHRS and CDR2 YFSETQ. V shed 1 base and J 5 bases; nucleotides not matched to a gene: 12. The CDR3 is 19 amino acids. Here the CDR3 reads CASSLPALAGGPGTGELFF. The CDR3, as DNA: TGCGCCAGCAGCTTGCCCGCGCTAGCGGGAGGGCCTGGAACCGGGGAGCTGTTTTTT.

DNA of the CDR3: TGTGCCAGCAGGGCAGGCTACACAGATACGCAGTATTTT. Protein: CASRAGYTDTQYF. The rearrangement joins TRBV25-1 to TRBJ2-3; no clear D gene. Germline V gene lookup returns CDR1 MGHDK and CDR2 SYGVNS. The CDR3 loop spans 13 amino acids. V dropped 6 bases and J dropped 2 bases, with 9 bases sitting between them.

In this sample, this clone turned up a few times. The chain is built from TRBV5-1 and TRBJ2-1, with D unresolved. V was pared by 0 bases and J by 10 bases, with 5 bases between. This CDR3 region has 11 residues. CDR1 is SGHRS and CDR2 is YFSETQ in the germline V gene. The CDR3: CASSLGEEQFF. CDR3 bases: TGCGCCAGCAGCTTGGGAGAAGAGCAGTTCTTC.

J is TRBJ2-5 and V is TRBV10-1; TRBD1 matches at 7 bases. This CDR3 is built from 13 residues. The ends lost 6 bases at V and 4 bases at J; junction bases unmatched: 5. Germline-derived CDR1 and CDR2 are WNHNN and SYGVQD (reference sequence). The CDR3 protein is CASSEPGGETQYF. The CDR3, as DNA: TGCGCCAGCAGCGAGCCAGGGGGAGAGACCCAGTACTTC.

The rearrangement uses TRBV7-2 and TRBJ2-5; the match to TRBD1 covers 9 bases. The CDR3 is made up of 17 amino acids. Germline V lookup: CDR1 SGHTA, CDR2 FQGNSA. J lost 2 bases, V lost 1 base, and 8 bases had no gene match. In nucleotides, the CDR3 is TGTGCCAGCAGCTTAGTGACAGGGGGAAAGGGGCAAGAGACCCAGTACTTC. The encoded protein is CASSLVTGGKGQETQYF.

This chain uses TRBV7-2 with TRBJ2-1; TRBD2 matches 8 bases. V dropped 1 base and J dropped 5; count of bases not matched to a gene: 7. Germline CDR1 and CDR2: SGHTA and FQGNSA. CDR3 length equals 16 residues. CDR3 loop: CASSLEGTSQHNEQFF. CDR3 bases: TGTGCCAGCAGCTTAGAAGGGACTAGTCAGCACAATGAGCAGTTCTTC.

There are a few counts of this clone. V gene TRBV10-2 combines with J gene TRBJ2-6, with 7 bases aligning to TRBD1. Germline V CDR1 and CDR2: WSHSY, SAAADI. The J segment lost 2 bases and the V segment lost 4 bases, leaving 8 bases of the junction unmatched. The CDR3 extends over 17 amino acids. In DNA form, the CDR3 reads TGCGCCAGCAGTGGTGGGCAGGGGGTGACTGGGGCCAACGTCCTGACTTTC. This codes for CASSGGQGVTGANVLTF.

V is TRBV7-9 and J is TRBJ1-5, with a tentative D call TRBD1 (5 bases). Germline V gene data show CDR1 as SEHNR and CDR2 as FQNEAQ (reference sequence). V was clipped by 5 bases and J by 0 bases, with 14 bases between them. The CDR3 has 16 residues. Written as DNA, the CDR3 is TGTGCCAGCAGCCCGGCCGTCGACAGTAGCAATCAGCCCCAGCATTTT. It encodes CASSPAVDSSNQPQHF.

This clone was recorded a few times. The gene calls are TRBV27 and TRBJ2-2; D call uncertain. Trimming shortened V by 3 bases and J by 2 bases, and 13 bases separated the two germline ends. The germline CDR1 and CDR2 sequences are MNHEY and SMNVEV (reference sequence). The CDR3 runs to 16 residues. The CDR3 loop is CASSFLVSSNTGELFF. CDR3 DNA sequence: TGTGCCAGCAGTTTCCTCGTCAGTTCCAACACCGGGGAGCTGTTTTTT.

The V gene is TRBV4-3, the J gene TRBJ2-1; 7 bases align to TRBD1. The CDR3 spans 19 residues. CDR1 is LGHNA and CDR2 is YSLEER in the germline V gene. After removal of 0 bases from V and 7 bases from J, the junction contained 18 bases not matched to a gene. CDR3 nucleotide sequence: TGCGCCAGCAGCCAAGATACTGAGACCGGGACAGTCGAGATTAATGAGCAGTTCTTC. Protein: CASSQDTETGTVEINEQFF.

This sequence joins TRBV9 and TRBJ2-5; maybe TRBD2 (5 bases). Trimming removed 3 bases at V and 0 bases at J, with 12 bases between. The CDR3 is 15 amino acids. Germline CDR1 and CDR2: SGDLS and YYNGEE. CDR3 bases: TGTGCCAGCAGCGCCAGTGAGCGGTACCAAGAGACCCAGTACTTC. Translating gives CASSASERYQETQYF.

The chain is built from TRBV7-2 and TRBJ2-1; 9 positions agree with TRBD2. V shed 1 base, J shed 2 bases, and the junction held 3 bases outside the gene matches. Germline lookup yields CDR1 SGHTA and CDR2 FQGNSA. This CDR3 comprises 16 residues. The CDR3 nucleotides read TGTGCCAGCAGCTTAGATAGCGGGAGTCCCTACAATGAGCAGTTCTTC. This translates into CASSLDSGSPYNEQFF.

V usage is TRBV5-1 and J usage is TRBJ1-5, with D perhaps matching TRBD1 (6 bases). The length of the CDR3 is 12 residues. The V gene lost 0 bases and the J gene lost 8 bases, with 6 bases spanning the gap. CDR1 is SGHRS, CDR2 YFSETQ, per germline. CDR3 coding DNA: TGCGCCAGCAGCTTGGACAGGGAGCCCCAGCATTTT. Its translation is CASSLDREPQHF.

The chain joins TRBV19 to TRBJ2-2; D remains unclear. CDR1 LNHDA and CDR2 SQIVND come from the germline V gene (reference sequence). CDR3 length equals 15 residues. Trimming shortened V by 5 bases and J by 6 bases, and 16 bases separated the two germline ends. As DNA, the CDR3 is TGTGCCAGTAGTGCCGTGGCCCTCTCTTCCGGGGAGCTGTTTTTT. It yields the protein CASSAVALSSGELFF.